A single T cell receptor beta chain is shown here with its context. There is no known antigen for this receptor. The sample holds no much larger clone one base away, and base qualities are not on file. Whole blood was collected in K2EDTA tubes by collaborating institutions according to the institutions' own protocols. For TCRbeta analysis, collaborators shipped samples as frozen whole blood, isolated PBMCs, or DNA extracted from either of those sample types. This specimen belongs to a study of blood T cell repertoires in COVID-19 (dated by TCRdb to the early 2020s). For context, the study as a whole: The collaborator samples originated in the United States, Italy and Spain and spanned the acute and convalescent phases of COVID-19. Deeply sampled blood TCRbeta repertoires from subjects exposed to, actively infected with, or recovered from COVID-19 were included in the dataset. The material from the prospective study consisted of cDNA or gDNA derived from T cells, B-cell-depleted T cells, or PBMCs. Where available, HLA class I and class II types were taken from metadata supplied by the sample provider and were not determined by assay-based typing. The repertoires were made available in a free public database intended to serve as a resource for research on the immune response to SARS-CoV-2. The samples were drawn from the first 160 participants of the ongoing ImmuneRACE study and from 1,200 or so subjects provided by 6 global collaborators. Nearly every sample came with metadata listing a de-identified subject ID, COVID-19 status, age in years and sex.

Including the terminal cysteine and phenylalanine, the CDR3 comprises 14 residues. The only DNA kept is the CDR3, 42 bases in frame from the first base. On the study overall, not on this receptor specifically: The amount of clinical and demographic metadata varied by source and participant and was provided uncurated.

TCRbeta CDR3 regions were amplified from genomic DNA using the immunoSEQ Assay, a bias-controlled multiplex PCR. Concerning the study's data processing: Within the assay, amplification of reference gene primers was used to estimate how many nucleated cells each sample contained. To quantify the absolute abundance of each unique TCRbeta CDR3 rearrangement, sequence reads were collapsed and filtered. For each sample, productive Simpson clonality was calculated as the square root of Simpson's diversity index over productive rearrangements. As stored in TCRdb, this immuneACCESS dataset retains in-frame rearrangements with V and J assigned. A fraction of the clones does not appear; measured against another copy, unresolved V genes explain less than half of the discrepancy, and the remainder lacks a known reason. V and J calls plus clone size are reproduced from that table; the DNA served to infer D and trimming. In this sample the table shows over 100,000 clones, 75% to 90% of which occur a single time. In total, the top ten clones hold around a sixth of the sample.

The V gene is TRBV21-1 and the J gene is TRBJ2-5; TRBD2 is the table's D call, not checked against the DNA. TRBV21-1 has pseudogene status. This receptor was identified in a woman aged 55-70 years with acute or convalescent COVID-19. Sequences were obtained from peripheral blood. The nucleotide sequence reads as follows: TGTGCCAGCAGCAAAGAACGAGAACAAGAGACCCAGTACTTC. Translated, this gives CASSKEREQETQYF.